The clone carrying this T cell receptor beta chain was counted a few times. This entry belongs to a study of T-cell reconstitution after alpha-beta-depleted transplantation in children. The germline CDR1 and CDR2 sequences are SGHAT and FQDESV (reference sequence). The V and J ends lost 5 bases and 7 bases respectively, with 14 bases between them. This CDR3 region has 13 residues. Unique molecular identifiers were used to barcode this TCRbeta library. TCRdb itself ran the PCR reads through MiXCR, one entry per CDR3 protein. Here the sample spans approximately 980,000 distinct CDR3 sequences, around 30% being singletons.

This chain connects TRBV11-1 to TRBJ2-5; D gene unclear. Sequenced material: PBMCs, mostly from graft donor cells, taken 360 days after TCRalphabeta/CD19-depleted stem cell transplant. This TCR came from a boy younger than two who had a stem cell transplant for SCID, so the T cells may come from the graft donor. The CDR3 spells CASSPPLRGTQYF. The CDR3 DNA sequence: TGTGCCAGCAGCCCTCCGCTTCGCGGGACCCAGTACTTC.